The present T cell receptor (beta chain) was sequenced within a study of blood T cells in healthy people across ages. The authors ran a second PCR of 7 to 11 cycles using a sample-barcoded 5' primer and a J-beta primer mix. From the 5' RACE reads, TCRdb called clonotypes with MiXCR, one entry per CDR3 protein. The profile shows about 1.8 million distinct CDR3 sequences, 40% to 55% of them singletons. PBMCs were isolated at a quantity of at least 6.5 million per sample. The germline CDR1 and CDR2 sequences are MNHEY and SMNVEV (reference sequence). The CDR3 consists of 14 residues. With regard to this clonotype: A read error may account for a junction end that differs from germline.

This chain joins TRBV27 and TRBJ2-3; 12 bases agree with TRBD2. This TCR was sampled from a woman in her forties in good health. The material sequenced was blood. CDR3 loop: CTSSYGLAGDTQYF. The CDR3 DNA follows: TGTACCAGCAGCTACGGACTAGCGGGGGATACGCAGTATTTT.